This T cell receptor (beta chain) was obtained from a study of blood T cell repertoires in COVID-19. This CDR3 comprises 15 residues. The ends were cut back, 2 bases at V and 1 base at J, with 11 bases in the middle. CDR1 is SGHTA and CDR2 is FQGNSA in the germline V gene. Measured with immunoSEQ multiplex PCR; TCRdb has only the in-frame clones, and not every one. The sample has nearly 300,000 clones, about nine tenths seen once. This chain links TRBV7-2 with TRBJ1-1, with D maybe TRBD1 (5 bases). This TCR was sampled from a young woman who had recovered from COVID-19. The sequencing input was peripheral blood. The CDR3 DNA reads as TGTGCCAGCAGCTTACGGGGAGGGGAGAACACTGAAGCTTTCTTT. This gives the protein CASSLRGGENTEAFF.